This record looks at one T cell receptor beta chain sequence and its context. Its specificity is unknown. The source of the sample is a study of cytomegalovirus exposure and HLA in healthy donors. As for the study in general: Of approximately 400 genotyped donors, roughly 80% clustered with self-reported Caucasian donors. Study-wide findings and caveats: A later analysis reportedly found fewer N-insertions in an Asian-associated ancestry cluster than the roughly 680-donor mean. In a later analysis, several top co-occurrence clusters appeared linked to parvovirus B19, influenza, CMV and Epstein-Barr virus.

Between the trimmed V and J ends, which lost 6 bases and 1 base, there was a span of 21 bases. Germline-derived CDR1 and CDR2 are SNHLY and FYNNEI. The CDR3 length is 17 residues. The PCR contained 60 Vbeta and 13 Jbeta primers. Sequencing was performed with immunoSEQ multiplex PCR; in TCRdb, only in-frame clones are kept and a portion is missing. The sample lists about 160,000 clones; around 77% were seen once. Material: PBMCs. The rearrangement joins TRBV2 to TRBJ2-5; tentative D call: TRBD2 (5 bases). This receptor was obtained from a man aged 55-75 years in good health and CMV-seronegative. CDR3 sequence: CASRTTRAAMGQETQYF. CDR3 coding DNA: TGTGCCAGCAGAACCACTAGGGCCGCAATGGGCCAAGAGACCCAGTACTTC. The full variable domain, completed using reference TRBV2 and TRBJ2-5, is EPEVTQTPSHQVTQMGQEVILRCVPISNHLYFYWYRQILGQKVEFLVSFYNNEISEKSEIFDDQFSVERPDGSNFTLKIRSTKLEDSAMYFCASRTTRAAMGQETQYFGPGTRLLVL.